This record looks at one T cell receptor (beta chain) sequence and its context. The antigen remains undetermined. At sampling all donors were nominally healthy, likely with unrecorded immune exposures. This sample is drawn from a study of cytomegalovirus exposure and HLA in healthy donors. Amplification used 60 Vbeta primers and 13 Jbeta primers. Clones were read by immunoSEQ multiplex PCR, and TCRdb kept only the in-frame ones, dropping some. Among approximately 140,000 clones listed, 65% to 85% were seen once. Study-level points and caveats: Follow-up analysis later connected one missense variant in DCLRE1C with trimming of TCR beta V- and J-genes. Solely CMV serostatus was available to characterize immune exposure. In a later analysis, HLA-C alleles had the fewest associated TCRs, DRB1 alleles the most.

Between the trimmed V and J ends, which lost 7 bases and 10 bases, there was a span of 12 bases. In germline, CDR1 is SNHLY, CDR2 FYNNEI. The CDR3 spans 11 residues. Sample: PBMCs. This chain uses TRBV2 with TRBJ2-3; D is possibly TRBD2 (6 bases). This TCR was sampled from a boy younger than 18 in good health and CMV-seronegative. Here the CDR3 DNA reads TGTGCCAGCATAGCTAGCGTGGCGCAGTATTTT. The encoded protein is CASIASVAQYF. Filled out from reference TRBV2 and TRBJ2-3, the complete variable domain reads EPEVTQTPSHQVTQMGQEVILRCVPISNHLYFYWYRQILGQKVEFLVSFYNNEISEKSEIFDDQFSVERPDGSNFTLKIRSTKLEDSAMYFCASIASVAQYFGPGTRLTVL.